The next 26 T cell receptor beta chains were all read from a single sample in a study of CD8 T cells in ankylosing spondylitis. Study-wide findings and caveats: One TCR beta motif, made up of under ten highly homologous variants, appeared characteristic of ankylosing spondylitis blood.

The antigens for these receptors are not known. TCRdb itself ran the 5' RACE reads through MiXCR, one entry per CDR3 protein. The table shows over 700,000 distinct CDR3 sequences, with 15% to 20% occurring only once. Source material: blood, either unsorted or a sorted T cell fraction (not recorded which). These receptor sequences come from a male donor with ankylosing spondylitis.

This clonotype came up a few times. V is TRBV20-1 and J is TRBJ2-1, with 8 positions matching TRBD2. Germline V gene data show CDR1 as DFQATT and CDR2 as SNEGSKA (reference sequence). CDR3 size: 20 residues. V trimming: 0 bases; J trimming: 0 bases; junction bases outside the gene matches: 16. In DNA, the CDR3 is TGCAGTGCTAGAGATCTCCGGGTTATAGCGGGGCCCAGCTCCTACAATGAGCAGTTCTTC. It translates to CSARDLRVIAGPSSYNEQFF.

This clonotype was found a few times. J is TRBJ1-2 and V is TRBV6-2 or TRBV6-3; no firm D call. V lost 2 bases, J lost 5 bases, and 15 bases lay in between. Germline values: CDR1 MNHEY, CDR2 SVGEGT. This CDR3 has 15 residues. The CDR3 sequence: CASSYRADHSYGYTF. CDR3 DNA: TGTGCCAGCAGTTACCGAGCAGACCATTCTTATGGCTACACCTTC.

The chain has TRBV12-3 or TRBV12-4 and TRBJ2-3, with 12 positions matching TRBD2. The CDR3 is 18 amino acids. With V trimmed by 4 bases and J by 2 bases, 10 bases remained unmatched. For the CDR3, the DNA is TGTGCCAGCAGTTCCTCACCTCTAGCGGGGGGGCTCACAGATACGCAGTATTTT. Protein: CASSSSPLAGGLTDTQYF.

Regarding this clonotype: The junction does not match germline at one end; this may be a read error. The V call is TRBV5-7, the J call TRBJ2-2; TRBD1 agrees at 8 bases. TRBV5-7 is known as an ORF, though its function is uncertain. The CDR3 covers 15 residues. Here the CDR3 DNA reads TGTGCCACCAGCAGACAGGGGCGAAACACCGGGGAGCTGTTTTTT. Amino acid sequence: CATSRQGRNTGELFF.

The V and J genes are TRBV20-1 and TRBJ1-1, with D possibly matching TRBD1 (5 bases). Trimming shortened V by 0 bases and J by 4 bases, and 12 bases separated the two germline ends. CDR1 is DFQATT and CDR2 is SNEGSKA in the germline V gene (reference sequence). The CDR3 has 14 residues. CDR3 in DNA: TGCAGTGCTAGAGATATGCAGGGAAGCACTGAAGCTTTCTTT. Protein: CSARDMQGSTEAFF.

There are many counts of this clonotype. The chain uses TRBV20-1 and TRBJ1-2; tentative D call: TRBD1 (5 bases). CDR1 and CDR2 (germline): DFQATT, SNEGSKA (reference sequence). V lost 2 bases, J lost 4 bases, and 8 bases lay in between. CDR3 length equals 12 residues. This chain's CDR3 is CSARRGGYGYTF. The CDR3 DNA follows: TGCAGTGCTAGAAGGGGTGGCTATGGCTACACCTTC.

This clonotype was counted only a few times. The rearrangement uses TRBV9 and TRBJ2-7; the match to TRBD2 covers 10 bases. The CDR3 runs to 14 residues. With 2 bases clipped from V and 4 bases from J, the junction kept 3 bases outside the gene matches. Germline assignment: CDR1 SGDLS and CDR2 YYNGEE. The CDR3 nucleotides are TGTGCCAGCAGCGTCCTAGCGGGAGAATACGAGCAGTACTTC. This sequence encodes CASSVLAGEYEQYF.

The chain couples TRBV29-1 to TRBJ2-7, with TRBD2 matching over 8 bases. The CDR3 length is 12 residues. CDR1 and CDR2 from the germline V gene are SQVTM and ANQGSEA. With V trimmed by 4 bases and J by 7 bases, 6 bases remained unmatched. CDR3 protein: CSVAREGWEQYF. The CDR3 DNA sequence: TGCAGCGTTGCCCGGGAGGGCTGGGAGCAGTACTTC.

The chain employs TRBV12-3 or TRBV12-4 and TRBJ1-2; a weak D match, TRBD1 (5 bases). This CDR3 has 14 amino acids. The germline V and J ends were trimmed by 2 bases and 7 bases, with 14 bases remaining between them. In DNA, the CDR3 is TGTGCCAGCAGTTTATCCGGGGCGTCCGGTGGCTACACCTTC. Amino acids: CASSLSGASGGYTF.

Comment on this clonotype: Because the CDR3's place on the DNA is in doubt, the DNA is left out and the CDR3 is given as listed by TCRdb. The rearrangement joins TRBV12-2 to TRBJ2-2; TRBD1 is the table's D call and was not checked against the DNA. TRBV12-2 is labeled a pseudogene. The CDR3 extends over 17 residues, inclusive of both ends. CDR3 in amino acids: CASRLPGAVSTPGSCFF.

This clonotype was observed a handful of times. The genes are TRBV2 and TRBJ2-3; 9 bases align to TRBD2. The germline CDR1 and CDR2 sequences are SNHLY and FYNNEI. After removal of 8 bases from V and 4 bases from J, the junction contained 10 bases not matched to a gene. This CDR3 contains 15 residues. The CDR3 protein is CASSIVAGAADTQYF. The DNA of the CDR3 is TGTGCCAGCTCCATTGTAGCGGGAGCGGCAGATACGCAGTATTTT.

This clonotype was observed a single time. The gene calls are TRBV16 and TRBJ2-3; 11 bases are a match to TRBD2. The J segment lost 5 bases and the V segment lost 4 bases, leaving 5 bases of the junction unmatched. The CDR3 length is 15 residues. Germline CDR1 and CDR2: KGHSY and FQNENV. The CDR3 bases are TGTGCCAGCAGCCGAACTAGCGGGGGTGGAGATACGCAGTATTTT. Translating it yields CASSRTSGGGDTQYF.

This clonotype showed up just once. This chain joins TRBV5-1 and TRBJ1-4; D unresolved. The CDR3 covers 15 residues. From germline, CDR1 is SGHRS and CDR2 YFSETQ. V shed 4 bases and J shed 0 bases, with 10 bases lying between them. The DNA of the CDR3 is TGCGCCAGCAGCGGAATCAGTGCAACTAATGAAAAACTGTTTTTT. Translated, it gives CASSGISATNEKLFF. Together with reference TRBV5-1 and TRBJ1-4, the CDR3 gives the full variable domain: KAGVTQTPRYLIKTRGQQVTLSCSPISGHRSVSWYQQTPGQGLQFLFEYFSETQRNKGNFPGRFSGRQFSNSRSEMNVSTLELGDSALYLCASSGISATNEKLFFGSGTQLSVL.

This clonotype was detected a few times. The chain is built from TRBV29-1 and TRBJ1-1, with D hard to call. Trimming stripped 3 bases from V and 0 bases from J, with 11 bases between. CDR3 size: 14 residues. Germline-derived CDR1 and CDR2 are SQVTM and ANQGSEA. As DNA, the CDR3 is TGCAGCGTTGATGGCTATTTATTGAACACTGAAGCTTTCTTT. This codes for CSVDGYLLNTEAFF.

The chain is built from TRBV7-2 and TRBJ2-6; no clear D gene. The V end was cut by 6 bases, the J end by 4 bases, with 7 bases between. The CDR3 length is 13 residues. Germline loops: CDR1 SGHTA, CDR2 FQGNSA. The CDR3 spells CASRPLGANVLTF. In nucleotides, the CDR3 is TGTGCCAGCAGACCGCTAGGGGCCAACGTCCTGACTTTC.

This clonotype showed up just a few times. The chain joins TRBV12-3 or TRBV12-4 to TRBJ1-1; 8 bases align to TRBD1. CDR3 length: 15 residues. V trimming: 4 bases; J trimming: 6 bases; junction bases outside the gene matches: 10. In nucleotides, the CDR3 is TGTGCCAGCAGTTGGCCCGCAGGGGGCAGGGCTGAAGCTTTCTTT. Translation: CASSWPAGGRAEAFF.

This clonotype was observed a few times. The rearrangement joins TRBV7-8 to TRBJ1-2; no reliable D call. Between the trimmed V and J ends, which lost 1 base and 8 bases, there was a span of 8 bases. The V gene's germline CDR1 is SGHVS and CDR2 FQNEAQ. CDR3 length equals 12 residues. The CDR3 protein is CASSLDSKGYTF. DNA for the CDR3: TGTGCCAGCAGCTTAGACAGTAAGGGCTACACCTTC.

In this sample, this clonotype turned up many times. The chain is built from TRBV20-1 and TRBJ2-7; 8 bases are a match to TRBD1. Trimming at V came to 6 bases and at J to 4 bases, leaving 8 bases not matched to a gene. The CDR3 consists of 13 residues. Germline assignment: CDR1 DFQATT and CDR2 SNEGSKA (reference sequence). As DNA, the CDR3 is TGCAGTGCAGCCGGGACAGGTCCGTACGAGCAGTACTTC. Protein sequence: CSAAGTGPYEQYF.

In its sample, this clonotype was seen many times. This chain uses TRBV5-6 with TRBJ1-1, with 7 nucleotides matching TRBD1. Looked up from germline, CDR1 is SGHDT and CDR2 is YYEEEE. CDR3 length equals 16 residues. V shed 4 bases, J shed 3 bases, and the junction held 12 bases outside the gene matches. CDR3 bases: TGTGCCAGCAGCGTCTACAGGGGAGGGGAGGACACTGAAGCTTTCTTT. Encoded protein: CASSVYRGGEDTEAFF. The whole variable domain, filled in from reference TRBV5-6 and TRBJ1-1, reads DAGVTQSPTHLIKTRGQQVTLRCSPKSGHDTVSWYQQALGQGPQFIFQYYEEEERQRGNFPDRFSGHQFPNYSSELNVNALLLGDSALYLCASSVYRGGEDTEAFFGQGTRLTVV.

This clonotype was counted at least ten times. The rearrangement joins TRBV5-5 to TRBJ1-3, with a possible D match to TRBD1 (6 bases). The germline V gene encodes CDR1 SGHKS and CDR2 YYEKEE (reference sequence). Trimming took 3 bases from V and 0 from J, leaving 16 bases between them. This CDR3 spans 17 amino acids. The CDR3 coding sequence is TGTGCCAGCAGCTGGTCCGGGACACCGAGCTCTGGAAACACCATATATTTT. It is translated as CASSWSGTPSSGNTIYF.

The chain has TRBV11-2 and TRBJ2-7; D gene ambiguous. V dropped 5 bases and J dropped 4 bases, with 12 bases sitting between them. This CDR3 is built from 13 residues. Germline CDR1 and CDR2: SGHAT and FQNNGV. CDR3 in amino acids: CASSLRRLYEQYF. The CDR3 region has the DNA TGTGCCAGCAGCCTTCGCAGGCTTTACGAGCAGTACTTC.

CDR3 loop: CASSPPRSGGYNEQFF. Here the CDR3 DNA reads TGTGCCAGCAGCCCCCCTAGAAGCGGGGGGTACAATGAGCAGTTCTTC. The V call is TRBV7-2, the J call TRBJ2-1; 9 positions agree with TRBD2. With V trimmed by 5 bases and J by 4 bases, 9 bases remained unmatched. CDR3 length equals 16 residues. Germline lookup yields CDR1 SGHTA and CDR2 FQGNSA.

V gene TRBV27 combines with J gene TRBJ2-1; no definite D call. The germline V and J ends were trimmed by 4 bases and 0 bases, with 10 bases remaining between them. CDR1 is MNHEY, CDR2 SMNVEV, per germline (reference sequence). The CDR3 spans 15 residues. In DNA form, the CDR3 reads TGTGCCAGCAGTTCGGACGCAAACTCCTACAATGAGCAGTTCTTC. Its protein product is CASSSDANSYNEQFF.

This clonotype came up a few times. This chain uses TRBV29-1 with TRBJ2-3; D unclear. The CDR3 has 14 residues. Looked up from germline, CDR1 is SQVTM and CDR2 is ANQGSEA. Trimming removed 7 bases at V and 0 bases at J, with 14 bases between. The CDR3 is CSGLGSASTDTQYF. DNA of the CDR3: TGCAGCGGGCTGGGTTCGGCTAGCACAGATACGCAGTATTTT.

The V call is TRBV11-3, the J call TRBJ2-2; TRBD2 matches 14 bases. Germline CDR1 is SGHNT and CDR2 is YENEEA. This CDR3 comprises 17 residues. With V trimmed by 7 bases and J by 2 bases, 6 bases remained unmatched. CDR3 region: CASKGLAGALNTGELFF. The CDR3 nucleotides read TGTGCCAGCAAGGGACTAGCGGGGGCCCTAAACACCGGGGAGCTGTTTTTT.

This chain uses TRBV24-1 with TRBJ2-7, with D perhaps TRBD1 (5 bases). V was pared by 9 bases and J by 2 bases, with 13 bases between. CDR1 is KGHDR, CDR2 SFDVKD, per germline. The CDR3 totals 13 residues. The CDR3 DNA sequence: TGTGCCACCTCACCCGCAGGGACCTACGAGCAGTACTTC. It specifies CATSPAGTYEQYF.